This T cell receptor (beta chain) comes out of a study of identical twins (dated by TCRdb to 2016 to 2017). Some background on the complete study: To test whether fetal clonotypes persist, this study deep-sequenced TCR alpha and beta repertoires from monozygotic twins, from unrelated adults of various ages, and from cord blood. To rule out contamination, replicate twin experiments were performed at different times with different library preparation protocols.

Summary of the overall study and its limitations: Because the same donors could not be followed over many years, the conclusions relied on cross-sectional statistical analysis. In monozygotic twins, out-of-frame TCR alpha sharing was systematically underestimated by recombination models, although the models agreed with sharing between unrelated individuals. In beta out-of-frame sequences, excess twin sharing was weaker, because having fewer shared sequences lowered the signal-to-noise ratio. Invariant T cells such as MAIT and iNKT could partly confound zero-insertion analyses, although diverse VJ usage argued against such confounding for most clonotypes. Compared with coincidental sharing between unrelated individuals, out-of-frame TCR alpha sequences shared between twins showed an excess of sequences with low generation probability. Abundant cord blood beta clonotypes carried fewer insertions; young adult naive repertoires showed a weaker similar trend, while memory repertoires showed none.

Only healthy Caucasian donors were included. The twin cohort comprised three pairs of female monozygotic twins, all aged roughly 18 to 30 years. The RNA used for TCR libraries was isolated from peripheral blood mononuclear cells. This clonotype was counted at least ten times. It has no known antigen specificity. Base qualities are missing; no much larger clone stands one base away. The library was generated by 5' RACE. Instrument on record: Illumina HiSeq 2000. A universal primer binding site was introduced by template switching, and a unique molecular identifier was present in the final cDNA, enabling accurate counting of TCR cDNA molecules. Specific primers in the conserved constant-segment region were used to synthesize first-strand cDNA for the TCR alpha and beta chains. To control for contamination, each cDNA library was double barcoded with a SMART-Mk sample barcode plus Illumina barcodes. TruSeq adapter sequences and Illumina sample barcodes were added in two successive PCR steps. TCR alpha and beta cDNA libraries were sequenced on the Illumina HiSeq platform with custom primers. The authors' pipeline ran thus. MiGEC was used to process raw reads and extract unique molecular identifiers, and MiXCR was used to find CDR3 positions. Recombination models were inferred per individual with the repgenHMM and IGoR tools using an EM algorithm. The tcR package in R was used for shared clonotype analysis, with sharing normalized by the product of cloneset sizes. To study raw recombination without the effects of thymic and clonal selection, out-of-frame nonproductive sequences were analyzed. Using fastp at Q25 and MiXCR, TCRdb reprocessed the public reads and kept productive beta chains. For every CDR3 protein sequence, its rows merge into one entry that carries the most common genes and DNA. The V and J calls were not made by the authors but by TCRdb's processing. Present in this sample are some 560,000 distinct CDR3 sequences, 9.6% of which were seen just once. Together, the top ten hold approximately 3% of the sample.

The CDR3, cysteine through phenylalanine, is 17 amino acids long. Only CDR3 DNA is held: 51 bases, read in frame from base 1. V is cut back by 7 bases and J by 6 bases, with 16 bases in the junction unmatched. These data were also filed under a second study, of yellow fever vaccine responses in identical twins. From the second report: The authors reported that the T cell response to vaccination in identical twins appeared partly convergent and partly personalized. In identical twins, the study followed T cell clones that responded to the vaccine with precision.

The receptor's source is a woman younger than 35 in good health. The V and J segments used are TRBV12-3 or TRBV12-4 and TRBJ2-1; 9 of the junction bases match TRBD1. What was sequenced was PBMCs. This receptor has the CDR3 CASTSSGGDRVRNEQFF. The base sequence is TGTGCCAGCACCTCTTCGGGTGGGGACAGGGTACGCAATGAGCAGTTCTTC.